This T cell receptor beta chain was recorded in a study of blood T cell repertoires in COVID-19. Study-wide context: COVID-19 samples collected from the United States, Italy and Spain covered acute and convalescent phases.

Germline values: CDR1 MGHRA, CDR2 YSYEKL. With V trimmed by 4 bases and J by 5 bases, 10 bases remained unmatched. The CDR3 loop spans 15 amino acids. In the original analysis: Estimated nucleated cell counts came from reference gene primer amplification. Using immunoSEQ multiplex PCR, the repertoire was profiled, and TCRdb retains in-frame clones only, with some absent. Clone size and the V and J calls come from that table; the DNA yielded D and trimming. The sample carries about 40,000 clones, about 85% recorded once. This clonotype was obtained from a woman aged 80 or older with active COVID-19. Input material: peripheral blood. The rearrangement links TRBV4-1 to TRBJ1-1; TRBD1 matches at 7 bases. CDR3 sequence reads: CASSPHRGRGTEAFF. The CDR3 DNA reads TGCGCCAGCAGCCCGCATAGGGGGCGAGGGACTGAAGCTTTCTTT.